The 27 T cell receptor beta chains below come from one sample, sequenced in a study of post-analysis software for immune sequencing data. Study-level points and caveats: A handful of TRBV segments were significantly more frequent in patients than in controls. TRBV5-6, TRBV5-1 and TRBV20-1 were among these segments.

These TCRs' antigens remain unknown. Incorporated into the TCR beta cDNA libraries were unique molecular identifiers, which served to reduce PCR and sequencing biases. TCRdb fed the PCR reads into MiXCR, producing one record per CDR3 protein. This sample yields about 430,000 distinct CDR3 sequences, of which 39% are seen a single time; about 7.6% belongs to the top ten. The material sequenced was blood. These receptors originate from a girl between 2 and 10 years old with multiple sclerosis.

The chain recombines TRBV12-3 or TRBV12-4 with TRBJ1-5; D not resolved. V lost 2 bases to trimming and J lost 5 bases, with 4 bases between them. The CDR3 loop spans 12 amino acids. The chain's CDR3 is CASSLYDQPQHF. Here the CDR3 DNA reads TGTGCCAGCAGTTTATACGATCAGCCCCAGCATTTT.

The rearrangement links TRBV7-6 to TRBJ2-1; D is possibly TRBD2 (6 bases). The J call is uncertain, as TRBJ2-7 better fits the DNA end. CDR3 length equals 14 residues. Germline V gene data show CDR1 as SGHVS and CDR2 as FNYEAQ. The CDR3 nucleotides read TGTGCCAGCAGCAGCGGCGGGACCTACAATGAGCAGTACTTC. Translation gives CASSSGGTYNEQYF.

The chain joins TRBV12-3 or TRBV12-4 to TRBJ2-1, with 10 bases aligning to TRBD2. V lost 3 bases to trimming and J lost 6 bases; unmatched junction nucleotides: 2. CDR3 length: 14 amino acids. Here the CDR3 reads CASSFTSGINEQFF. CDR3 in DNA: TGTGCCAGCAGTTTTACTAGCGGGATCAATGAGCAGTTCTTC.

This clonotype appeared a few times. This chain links TRBV20-1 with TRBJ2-5, with D maybe TRBD1 (6 bases). The CDR3 length is 15 residues. V gave up 3 bases and J gave up 0 bases, with 14 bases separating them. Germline loops: CDR1 DFQATT, CDR2 SNEGSKA (reference sequence). CDR3 bases: TGCAGTGCTAGCTCCTCCAGGGGACACCAAGAGACCCAGTACTTC. Protein sequence: CSASSSRGHQETQYF.

The chain is built from TRBV21-1 and TRBJ2-7. TRBV21-1 is a pseudogene locus. There are 16 residues in the CDR3. The CDR3 DNA sequence: TGTACCAGCAGCAAATCGTGTTTAGGGAACTCCTACGAGCAGTACTTC. Translation: CTSSKSCLGNSYEQYF.

The chain combines TRBV5-1 with TRBJ2-5, with 8 positions matching TRBD2. The CDR3 is 15 amino acids. V dropped 5 bases and J dropped 5; count of bases not matched to a gene: 11. CDR1 is SGHRS, CDR2 YFSETQ, per germline. The CDR3 DNA reads TGCGCCAGCAGGCCAGCCGGGACTAGGTGGGAGACCCAGTACTTC. This sequence encodes CASRPAGTRWETQYF.

The CDR3 here is CASSYSESYGYTF. CDR3 in DNA: TGTGCCAGCAGTTACTCTGAGTCATATGGCTACACCTTC. The chain joins TRBV6-5 to TRBJ1-2; D ambiguous. The CDR3 is 13 residues long. Germline CDR1 and CDR2: MNHEY and SVGAGI. With 0 bases removed from V and 5 bases from J, the gap between germline ends came to 7 bases.

This clonotype occurred a few times. The V call is TRBV4-1, the J call TRBJ1-6; D gene uncertain. CDR3 size: 15 residues. CDR1 MGHRA and CDR2 YSYEKL come from the germline V gene. The V and J ends lost 1 base and 0 bases respectively, with 4 bases between them. In nucleotides, the CDR3 is TGCGCCAGCAGCCAAGGCGGCTCCTATAATTCACCCCTCCACTTT. This sequence encodes CASSQGGSYNSPLHF.

The chain carries TRBV12-3 or TRBV12-4 and TRBJ2-1; TRBD2 aligns across 7 bases. Trimming at V came to 3 bases and at J to 7 bases, leaving 6 bases not matched to a gene. The length of the CDR3 is 14 residues. Written as DNA, the CDR3 is TGTGCCAGCAGTTTGCTAGCGGCCTCGAATGAGCAGTTCTTC. Translation gives CASSLLAASNEQFF.

This clonotype was seen a handful of times. The chain joins TRBV7-3 to TRBJ2-1; 7 bases map to TRBD2. V shed 1 base and J 3 bases; nucleotides not matched to a gene: 3. The CDR3 loop spans 15 amino acids. The germline V gene has CDR1 SGHTA and CDR2 FQGTGA. In DNA form, the CDR3 reads TGTGCCAGCAGCTTAAATTCGGGAGGCTACAATGAGCAGTTCTTC. Its translation is CASSLNSGGYNEQFF.

This clonotype was found a few times. The CDR3 DNA reads TGCGCCAGCAGCTTGTGGACTAGCGGGAGGCCTAGCACAGATACGCAGTATTTT. Its protein is CASSLWTSGRPSTDTQYF. The chain carries TRBV5-1 and TRBJ2-3, with 14 bases that match TRBD2. This CDR3 is 18 amino acids long. The V gene end was trimmed by 1 base and the J gene end by 0 bases; junction bases not matched to a gene: 4. Germline V gene sequence: CDR1 SGHRS, CDR2 YFSETQ.

This chain links TRBV4-1 with TRBJ1-4, with TRBD1 as a possible D gene (6 bases). The CDR3 has 16 residues. V was shortened by 1 base and J by 4 bases, with 13 bases between the two germline ends. Germline values: CDR1 MGHRA, CDR2 YSYEKL. CDR3 protein: CASSQVTGAINEKLFF. Here the CDR3 DNA reads TGCGCCAGCAGCCAAGTTACGGGGGCCATTAATGAAAAACTGTTTTTT.

In its sample, this clonotype was seen many times. The CDR3 DNA reads TGTGCCAGCACCTTTACAGATACGCAGTATTTT. Amino acid sequence: CASTFTDTQYF. The genes are TRBV7-9 and TRBJ2-3; D ambiguous. Per germline, CDR1 SEHNR and CDR2 FQNEAQ (reference sequence). This CDR3 comprises 11 residues. V shed 7 bases and J shed 3 bases, with 5 bases lying between them.

The chain employs TRBV25-1 and TRBJ2-3; D is undetermined. CDR3 length: 15 amino acids. Germline loops: CDR1 MGHDK, CDR2 SYGVNS. V was trimmed by 1 base and J by 2 bases, leaving 10 bases between them. The CDR3: CASSELETVTDTQYF. DNA of the CDR3: TGTGCCAGCAGTGAATTGGAAACAGTCACAGATACGCAGTATTTT.

The J gene is TRBJ2-7, the V gene TRBV4-1; D ambiguous. Trimming took 3 bases from V and 6 from J, leaving 12 bases between them. The CDR3 runs to 13 residues. Germline lookup yields CDR1 MGHRA and CDR2 YSYEKL. CDR3 DNA: TGCGCCAGCAGCCATGTCTTCGGAAGCGAGCAGTACTTC. Protein product: CASSHVFGSEQYF.

This clonotype has a handful of counts. V is TRBV28 and J is TRBJ1-2; 11 bases agree with TRBD1. The CDR3 consists of 18 residues. Germline trimming cut 7 bases from V and 0 bases from J; bases unmatched to any gene: 13. Germline V CDR1 and CDR2: MDHEN, SYDVKM. CDR3 nucleotide sequence: TGTGCCAGCATCGTCGCCGGGACAGGGGGTTATACTAACTATGGCTACACCTTC. It is translated as CASIVAGTGGYTNYGYTF.

This chain connects TRBV29-1 to TRBJ2-4; 7 bases match TRBD1. CDR1 and CDR2 from the germline V gene are SQVTM and ANQGSEA. J gave up 13 bases and V 4 bases, and 10 bases lay outside the gene matches. CDR3 size: 12 residues. The CDR3 DNA sequence: TGCAGCGTTGCTGACAGGGTAGGGGAGCAGTACTTC. Translated: CSVADRVGEQYF. The whole variable domain, filled in from reference TRBV29-1 and TRBJ2-4, reads SAVISQKPSRDICQRGTSLTIQCQVDSQVTMMFWYRQQPGQSLTLIATANQGSEATYESGFVIDKFPISRPNLTFSTLTVSNMSPEDSSIYLCSVADRVGEQYFGAGTRLSVL.

The chain couples TRBV6-5 to TRBJ2-7; TRBD2 agrees at 8 bases. This CDR3 is 17 amino acids long. With 0 bases clipped from V and 5 bases from J, the junction kept 12 bases outside the gene matches. The germline V gene encodes CDR1 MNHEY and CDR2 SVGAGI. The CDR3 DNA follows: TGTGCCAGCAGTTACTCATTCCCCCCGGGACTAGGCCACGAGCAGTACTTC. Amino acids: CASSYSFPPGLGHEQYF.

This clonotype has just a few counts. This chain uses TRBV20-1 with TRBJ2-3, with 11 bases matching TRBD2. In germline, CDR1 is DFQATT, CDR2 SNEGSKA (reference sequence). The ends lost 5 bases at V and 0 bases at J; junction bases unmatched: 10. This CDR3 region has 17 residues. The CDR3 nucleotides read TGCAGTGCTGGCGGGACTAGCGGAGTTTATAGCACAGATACGCAGTATTTT. Residues: CSAGGTSGVYSTDTQYF.

This chain uses TRBV15 with TRBJ1-1; D gene ambiguous. The CDR3 is 14 amino acids. Trimming stripped 5 bases from V and 3 bases from J, with 13 bases between. Germline V gene sequence: CDR1 LNHNV, CDR2 YYDKDF (reference sequence). CDR3 loop: CATSSRTAYTEAFF. CDR3 in DNA: TGTGCCACCAGCTCCCGGACGGCCTACACTGAAGCTTTCTTT.

This clonotype was detected a few times. The rearrangement links TRBV6-6 to TRBJ1-2; D is ambiguous. The CDR3 length is 11 residues. Germline CDR1 MNHNY, CDR2 SVGAGI (reference sequence). V lost 5 bases and J lost 3, with 4 bases in between. The chain's CDR3 is CASSDDYGYTF. The CDR3 DNA follows: TGTGCCAGCAGTGACGACTATGGCTACACCTTC.

The chain recombines TRBV15 with TRBJ2-1; the D gene is possibly TRBD2 (5 bases). The CDR3 covers 15 residues. V lost 3 bases, J lost 4 bases, and 13 bases lay in between. Germline V CDR1 and CDR2: LNHNV, YYDKDF (reference sequence). CDR3 region: CATSSRTGLYNEQFF. The CDR3 region has the DNA TGTGCCACCAGCAGTCGGACTGGTCTTTACAATGAGCAGTTCTTC. Supplemented by reference TRBV15 and TRBJ2-1, the full variable domain reads DAMVIQNPRYQVTQFGKPVTLSCSQTLNHNVMYWYQQKSSQAPKLLFHYYDKDFNNEADTPDNFQSRRPNTSFCFLDIRSPGLGDTAMYLCATSSRTGLYNEQFFGPGTRLTVL.

In this sample, this clonotype turned up a few times. This sequence joins TRBV6-6 and TRBJ1-5; D unresolved. Germline CDR1 reads MNHNY; CDR2 reads SVGAGI (reference sequence). The CDR3 has 12 amino acids. V was cut by 6 bases and J by 4 bases, with 7 bases left in between. The CDR3 DNA sequence: TGTGCCAGCAGAGACGGGAATCAGCCCCAGCATTTT. Translating it yields CASRDGNQPQHF.

This clonotype was seen a few times. The DNA of the CDR3 is TGTGCCACCAGCAGAGCTACGGTAGCGGGGGGGAGGGAGACCCAGTACTTC. It specifies CATSRATVAGGRETQYF. V usage is TRBV15 and J usage is TRBJ2-5; 11 bases fit TRBD2. The V segment lost 1 base and the J segment 5 bases; nucleotides outside the gene matches: 9. The CDR3 has 17 residues. Germline V lookup: CDR1 LNHNV, CDR2 YYDKDF (reference sequence).

The J gene is TRBJ1-4, the V gene TRBV7-9; D may be TRBD1 (5 bases). Germline V gene lookup returns CDR1 SEHNR and CDR2 FQNEAQ (reference sequence). The CDR3 is made up of 15 amino acids. V was cut by 2 bases and J by 4 bases, with 11 bases left in between. CDR3 protein: CASSLSGTGNEKLFF. CDR3 nucleotides: TGTGCCAGCAGCTTATCCGGGACTGGTAATGAAAAACTGTTTTTT.

The V gene is TRBV29-1, the J gene TRBJ1-1; no definite D call. The CDR3 is 14 amino acids. V lost 5 bases and J lost 0, with 13 bases in between. The germline V gene has CDR1 SQVTM and CDR2 ANQGSEA. The CDR3 nucleotides read TGCAGCGTTCATCTATCGGGGATGAACACTGAAGCTTTCTTT. Amino acids: CSVHLSGMNTEAFF.

The V gene is TRBV4-3, the J gene TRBJ2-2; 9 nucleotides agree with TRBD2. The CDR3 spans 16 residues. The junction had 0 bases not matched to a gene; V was cut back by 1 base and J by 0 bases. In germline, CDR1 is LGHNA, CDR2 YSLEER. The CDR3 spells CASSQGLAANTGELFF. DNA of the CDR3: TGCGCCAGCAGCCAAGGACTAGCGGCGAACACCGGGGAGCTGTTTTTT.